A single sample is the source of the 32 T cell receptor beta chains below, sequenced in a study of CD8+CD57+ T cells in acquired aplastic anemia (dated by TCRdb to the late 2010s). The sequencer was an Illumina HiSeq 2000. Genomic DNA was used as template for profiling of TCR beta VDJ combinations and CDR3 sequences. TCRdb ran its own pipeline on the public reads, namely fastp trimming at Q25 and MiXCR clone calling, and kept in-frame beta chains. CDR3 protein sequences are deduplicated, and each keeps its most common genes and DNA. This sample is represented by about 190,000 distinct CDR3 sequences; around 59% of them were singletons. 16% of the sample is taken by the ten largest. Sequencing was done on a sample of sorted CD4+, CD8+, or CD8+CD57+ T cells (not recorded which) from PBMCs. Receptors were obtained from a human donor in good health, serving as a control.

CDR3 loop: CASSQTGGLAFEQFF. Written as DNA, the CDR3 is TGTGCCAGCAGCCAAACGGGGGGGCTGGCCTTTGAGCAGTTCTTC. The chain recombines TRBV4-2 with TRBJ2-1; 8 bases agree with TRBD2. V shed 2 bases, J shed 9 bases, and the junction held 9 bases outside the gene matches. The germline gives CDR1 LGHNA, CDR2 YNFKEQ. The CDR3 runs to 15 residues.

There are many counts of this clonotype. The chain links TRBV5-8 to TRBJ2-2; 11 bases agree with TRBD1. V dropped 4 bases and J dropped 1; count of bases not matched to a gene: 9. This CDR3 contains 18 residues. CDR1 and CDR2 from the germline V gene are SGHTS and YDEGEE. The CDR3 DNA reads as TGTGCCAGCAGCCCCTGGATGGGGACAGGGGGGAACACCGGGGAGCTGTTTTTT. As protein: CASSPWMGTGGNTGELFF.

The rearrangement joins TRBV10-3 to TRBJ2-5, with a possible D match to TRBD2 (6 bases). The J call may be mistaken, given a closer DNA end match to TRBJ2-1. Germline V gene lookup returns CDR1 ENHRY and CDR2 SYGVKD. There are 16 residues in the CDR3. In DNA, the CDR3 is TGTGCCATCAGTGAGTCGAACCCTAGCGTCGTCAATGAGCAGTTCTTC. This gives the protein CAISESNPSVVNEQFF.

The V and J genes are TRBV20-1 and TRBJ2-5; weak D call: TRBD1 (5 bases). V lost 8 bases and J 2 bases, leaving 9 bases between the germline ends. Germline V lookup: CDR1 DFQATT, CDR2 SNEGSKA (reference sequence). CDR3 length equals 11 residues. CDR3 sequence: CSWTNQETQYF. The CDR3 DNA sequence: TGCAGTTGGACAAATCAAGAGACCCAGTACTTC.

This clonotype has ten or more counts. This chain joins TRBV5-1 and TRBJ1-3, with D maybe TRBD1 (6 bases). Between the trimmed V and J ends, which lost 1 base and 4 bases, there was a span of 15 bases. Germline V lookup: CDR1 SGHRS, CDR2 YFSETQ. The CDR3 runs to 16 residues. The CDR3 bases are TGCGCCAGCAGCTTGATCGGGGGGCTGATAGGAAACACCATATATTTT. It translates to CASSLIGGLIGNTIYF.

The V gene is TRBV2, the J gene TRBJ1-5; TRBD1 is a possible D gene (6 bases). Germline CDR1 reads SNHLY; CDR2 reads FYNNEI. V lost 3 bases and J lost 1, with 13 bases in between. The CDR3 length is 16 residues. DNA of the CDR3: TGTGCCAGCAGTGAGGAATGGCAGGGGAGCAATCAGCCCCAGCATTTT. Protein: CASSEEWQGSNQPQHF.

The chain uses TRBV25-1 and TRBJ2-1; 7 bases align to TRBD2. The CDR3 extends over 16 amino acids. Unmatched junction bases numbered 12, after V lost 6 bases and J lost 4 bases. Germline V gene sequence: CDR1 MGHDK, CDR2 SYGVNS. This chain's CDR3 is CASSSYVAGAYNEQFF. The DNA for the CDR3 is TGTGCCAGCAGCAGTTACGTGGCGGGAGCATACAATGAGCAGTTCTTC.

CDR3 nucleotides: TGTGCCACCAGTGATTTGACAGGGTTGAGCACCGGGGAGCTGTTTTTT. This codes for CATSDLTGLSTGELFF. This chain uses TRBV24-1 with TRBJ2-2, with a tentative D call TRBD1 (6 bases). Per germline, CDR1 KGHDR and CDR2 SFDVKD. Trimming took off 0 bases at V and 4 bases at J, with 11 bases between the two ends. The CDR3 spans 16 residues.

V gene TRBV2 combines with J gene TRBJ2-1, with 9 positions matching TRBD1. With V trimmed by 9 bases and J by 7 bases, 10 bases remained unmatched. The V gene's germline CDR1 is SNHLY and CDR2 FYNNEI. The CDR3 loop spans 14 amino acids. For the CDR3, the DNA is TGTGCCAGTCCGGGACAGGGAGGTAGGAATGAGCAGTTCTTC. Its translation: CASPGQGGRNEQFF.

In its sample, this clonotype was seen a few times. The V and J genes are TRBV5-1 and TRBJ2-1; TRBD1 or TRBD2 may be the D gene (5 bases each). V lost 4 bases, J lost 6 bases, and 20 bases lay in between. The CDR3 loop spans 16 amino acids. Per the germline V gene, CDR1 is SGHRS and CDR2 is YFSETQ. CDR3 bases: TGCGCCAGCAGCCCTACCGGGGCTCCAACGGGCAATGAGCAGTTCTTC. Its translation: CASSPTGAPTGNEQFF.

The J gene is TRBJ2-2, the V gene TRBV9; D call uncertain. The CDR3 totals 14 residues. Germline CDR1 and CDR2: SGDLS and YYNGEE. Trimming stripped 0 bases from V and 4 bases from J, with 7 bases between. The CDR3 nucleotides are TGTGCCAGCAGCGTAGGGTCGTCCACCGGGGAGCTGTTTTTT. It encodes CASSVGSSTGELFF.

The CDR3 nucleotides are TGTGCCAGCAGCTTAGCTTCGACAGGGGGCTATGGCTACACCTTC. It is translated as CASSLASTGGYGYTF. The chain carries TRBV7-8 and TRBJ1-2, with 9 positions matching TRBD1. Losses at the gene ends were 0 bases for V and 4 bases for J; bases not matched to a gene: 3. Per the germline V gene, CDR1 is SGHVS and CDR2 is FQNEAQ. The length of the CDR3 is 15 residues.

This clonotype occurred many times. Just one base apart from a much larger clone, this may be a read error. The chain joins TRBV15 to TRBJ1-1; no definite D call. V was clipped by 2 bases and J by 12 bases, with 25 bases between them. The germline V gene encodes CDR1 LNHNV and CDR2 YYDKDF (reference sequence). The CDR3 consists of 16 residues. The CDR3 sequence: CATSRLGTRSSARTFF. CDR3 nucleotides: TGTGCCACCAGCAGACTGGGTACAAGGTCTTCTGCTAGGACTTTCTTT.

The chain carries TRBV19 and TRBJ2-2; D gene unclear. V lost 5 bases and J lost 7, with 8 bases in between. The CDR3 contains 12 residues. Germline loops: CDR1 LNHDA, CDR2 SQIVND (reference sequence). CDR3 region: CASSFYDGELFF. DNA for the CDR3: TGTGCCAGTAGTTTCTACGACGGGGAGCTGTTTTTT. Based on the CDR3 plus reference TRBV19 and TRBJ2-2, the full variable domain is DGGITQSPKYLFRKEGQNVTLSCEQNLNHDAMYWYRQDPGQGLRLIYYSQIVNDFQKGDIAEGYSVSREKKESFPLTVTSAQKNPTAFYLCASSFYDGELFFGEGSRLTVL.

This clonotype has more than one count but fewer than ten. The rearrangement links TRBV10-1 to TRBJ2-4, with TRBD2 matching over 12 bases. CDR3 length: 20 residues. V lost 7 bases, J lost 2 bases, and 18 bases stayed unmatched. From germline, CDR1 is WNHNN and CDR2 SYGVQD (reference sequence). CDR3 DNA sequence: TGCGCCAGCACTAAACGGGCACTAGCGGGGGGCCTTCAGACCAAAAACATTCAGTACTTC. Translation gives CASTKRALAGGLQTKNIQYF.

In its sample, this clonotype was seen a few times. The chain links TRBV2 to TRBJ2-1; TRBD2 is a possible D gene (5 bases). The V end was cut by 6 bases, the J end by 1 base, with 7 bases between. This CDR3 contains 13 residues. Germline CDR1 is SNHLY and CDR2 is FYNNEI. Here the CDR3 reads CASRAVSYNEQFF. CDR3 coding DNA: TGTGCCAGCAGAGCGGTATCCTACAATGAGCAGTTCTTC. The complete variable domain, with remaining parts taken from reference TRBV2 and TRBJ2-1, reads EPEVTQTPSHQVTQMGQEVILRCVPISNHLYFYWYRQILGQKVEFLVSFYNNEISEKSEIFDDQFSVERPDGSNFTLKIRSTKLEDSAMYFCASRAVSYNEQFFGPGTRLTVL.

The rearrangement joins TRBV24-1 to TRBJ2-7, with D possibly being TRBD1 or TRBD2 (5 bases each). The germline V and J ends were trimmed by 3 bases and 5 bases, with 16 bases remaining between them. The CDR3 runs to 15 residues. Germline values: CDR1 KGHDR, CDR2 SFDVKD. CDR3 sequence: CATSDTRGVGNEQYF. CDR3 DNA: TGTGCCACCAGTGATACACGGGGCGTCGGGAACGAGCAGTACTTC.

This clonotype was recorded many times. This chain links TRBV28 with TRBJ1-2; 8 bases agree with TRBD1. Germline CDR1 is MDHEN and CDR2 is SYDVKM. The CDR3 runs to 14 residues. Trimming removed 6 bases from V and 5 bases from J; junction bases left unmatched: 8. Here the CDR3 reads CASRAQGAGYGYTF. CDR3 bases: TGTGCCAGCAGGGCTCAGGGGGCCGGGTATGGCTACACCTTC.

The chain has TRBV10-3 and TRBJ1-2; the match to TRBD1 covers 9 bases. Germline V gene lookup returns CDR1 ENHRY and CDR2 SYGVKD. The V gene end was trimmed by 10 bases and the J gene end by 6 bases; junction bases not matched to a gene: 6. The CDR3 runs 12 residues. The CDR3 nucleotides are TGTGCCAGCAAGACAGGGGGAAATGGCTACACCTTC. Protein sequence: CASKTGGNGYTF.

This clonotype has ten or more counts. The V gene is TRBV27, the J gene TRBJ2-7; D is perhaps TRBD1 (7 bases). V lost 6 bases, J lost 5 bases, and 20 bases lay in between. From germline, CDR1 is MNHEY and CDR2 SMNVEV (reference sequence). CDR3 size: 15 residues. The CDR3 DNA is TGTGCCAGCAGCCACCAACAGGGGAGGAATCACGAGCAGTACTTC. Translation gives CASSHQQGRNHEQYF.

This clonotype was observed at least ten times. The chain links TRBV7-9 to TRBJ1-5; 7 bases align to TRBD1. Germline CDR1 and CDR2: SEHNR and FQNEAQ (reference sequence). CDR3 length: 16 residues. The V gene end was trimmed by 4 bases and the J gene end by 4 bases; junction bases not matched to a gene: 10. This CDR3 is CASSWGMTGSNQPQHF. The CDR3 DNA reads as TGTGCCAGCAGCTGGGGAATGACAGGGTCGAATCAGCCCCAGCATTTT.

The chain combines TRBV30 with TRBJ1-6, with D possibly matching TRBD1 (5 bases). This CDR3 has 14 residues. Trimming took off 0 bases at V and 9 bases at J, with 12 bases between the two ends. Looked up from germline, CDR1 is GTSNPN and CDR2 is SVGIG (reference sequence). CDR3 DNA sequence: TGTGCCTGGAGTGTACAGAGCGGGGGTTCACCCCTCCACTTT. Translation: CAWSVQSGGSPLHF.

The table lists this clonotype with many counts. The CDR3 nucleotides read TGTGCCAGCAGCCCAACCGCCGGGACAGGGGGCCCTGGGGCCAACGTCCTGACTTTC. Its protein is CASSPTAGTGGPGANVLTF. V gene TRBV9 combines with J gene TRBJ2-6; the match to TRBD1 covers 12 bases. With V trimmed by 4 bases and J by 2 bases, 10 bases remained unmatched. CDR1 is SGDLS and CDR2 is YYNGEE in the germline V gene. The CDR3 consists of 19 residues. Looking up the rest from reference TRBV9 and TRBJ2-6 gives the full variable domain: DSGVTQTPKHLITATGQRVTLRCSPRSGDLSVYWYQQSLDQGLQFLIQYYNGEERAKGNILERFSAQQFPDLHSELNLSSLELGDSALYFCASSPTAGTGGPGANVLTFGAGSRLTVL.

The CDR3 sequence: CASSAGTGVSPLHF. For the CDR3, the DNA is TGTGCCAGCAGCGCCGGGACAGGCGTATCACCCCTCCACTTT. V gene TRBV7-3 combines with J gene TRBJ1-6; 8 bases match TRBD1. J lost 10 bases, V lost 5 bases, and 7 bases had no gene match. The germline V gene encodes CDR1 SGHTA and CDR2 FQGTGA. CDR3 length: 14 residues.

The chain employs TRBV19 and TRBJ1-2, with a tentative D call TRBD1 (6 bases). CDR1 and CDR2 from the germline V gene are LNHDA and SQIVND (reference sequence). The length of the CDR3 is 15 residues. Trimming pared 3 bases from V and 8 bases from J, leaving 19 bases between. CDR3 sequence reads: CASSIPFRGEDGYTF. CDR3 nucleotide sequence: TGTGCCAGTAGTATCCCCTTTAGGGGGGAGGACGGCTACACCTTC.

The J gene is TRBJ2-2, the V gene TRBV7-9; D not certain. The CDR3 runs to 12 residues. CDR1 and CDR2 from the germline V gene are SEHNR and FQNEAQ (reference sequence). Trimming took 3 bases from V and 8 from J, leaving 7 bases between them. CDR3 in amino acids: CASSFESGELFF. In DNA form, the CDR3 reads TGTGCCAGCAGCTTCGAATCAGGGGAGCTGTTTTTT.

This clonotype was detected ten times or more. V and J are TRBV11-2 and TRBJ1-6; D remains unclear. This CDR3 spans 15 amino acids. CDR1 is SGHAT, CDR2 FQNNGV, per germline. The V end was cut by 3 bases, the J end by 6 bases, with 12 bases between. The DNA for the CDR3 is TGTGCCAGCAGCTTGACCAGTAATCCTAATTCACCCCTCCACTTT. It translates to CASSLTSNPNSPLHF.

V usage is TRBV7-2 and J usage is TRBJ2-7; TRBD2 matches at 8 bases. V shed 5 bases, J shed 4 bases, and the junction held 10 bases outside the gene matches. This CDR3 comprises 15 residues. Germline CDR1 SGHTA, CDR2 FQGNSA. The CDR3 sequence is CASSQERESYYEQYF. The CDR3, as DNA: TGTGCCAGCAGCCAAGAGCGGGAGTCGTATTACGAGCAGTACTTC.

The CDR3 sequence is CATSRDFNSPLHF. The CDR3 coding sequence is TGTGCCACCAGCAGAGATTTCAATTCACCCCTCCACTTT. The chain employs TRBV15 and TRBJ1-6; no reliable D call. The V and J ends lost 0 bases and 7 bases respectively, with 4 bases between them. CDR1 LNHNV and CDR2 YYDKDF come from the germline V gene (reference sequence). The CDR3 runs 13 residues.

The chain links TRBV16 to TRBJ2-7; no firm D call. The V end lost 0 bases, the J end lost 4 bases, and 13 bases lay between the germline ends. CDR3 length: 15 residues. From germline, CDR1 is KGHSY and CDR2 FQNENV. The CDR3 DNA reads as TGTGCCAGCAGCCAATCTTGGGCAGGCATATACGAGCAGTACTTC. It specifies CASSQSWAGIYEQYF. Drawing the rest from reference TRBV16 and TRBJ2-7, the complete variable domain is GEEVAQTPKHLVRGEGQKAKLYCAPIKGHSYVFWYQQVLKNEFKFLISFQNENVFDETGMPKERFSAKCLPNSPCSLEIQATKLEDSAVYFCASSQSWAGIYEQYFGPGTRLTVT.

This clonotype was recorded at least ten times. The chain uses TRBV5-6 and TRBJ2-2; no clear D gene. Per germline, CDR1 SGHDT and CDR2 YYEEEE. This CDR3 is built from 18 residues. V was trimmed by 1 base and J by 0 bases, leaving 16 bases between them. The CDR3 region has the DNA TGTGCCAGCAGCTTGAATCCGGTATCCAGGCCGAACACCGGGGAGCTGTTTTTT. The encoded protein is CASSLNPVSRPNTGELFF. Combining the CDR3 with reference TRBV5-6 and TRBJ2-2 gives the whole variable domain DAGVTQSPTHLIKTRGQQVTLRCSPKSGHDTVSWYQQALGQGPQFIFQYYEEEERQRGNFPDRFSGHQFPNYSSELNVNALLLGDSALYLCASSLNPVSRPNTGELFFGEGSRLTVL.

This clonotype was observed a few times. This rearrangement joins TRBV28 to TRBJ1-1; a possible D gene is TRBD1 (5 bases). CDR3 length: 16 residues. Germline V lookup: CDR1 MDHEN, CDR2 SYDVKM. Trimming shortened V by 2 bases and J by 0 bases, and 13 bases separated the two germline ends. CDR3 coding DNA: TGTGCCAGCAGTTTAAGGGTGAGACAGCTGAACACTGAAGCTTTCTTT. Its translation is CASSLRVRQLNTEAFF.